The sample holds many counts of the clone carrying this TCR beta chain. Its antigen is as yet unknown. This record comes from a study of early T cells in non-severe SARS-CoV-2 infection. Study-wide results and caveats: Anti-spike CD8 specificities were favored by VDJdb matching, whose results missed private and CD4 specificities.

Germline CDR1 is ENHRY and CDR2 is SYGVKD. The V end was cut by 4 bases, the J end by 2 bases, with 5 bases between. This CDR3 is built from 13 residues. Molecules of cDNA were individually given unique molecular identifiers that were attached to them. TCRdb called the 5' RACE reads again in MiXCR, with one record for every CDR3 protein. The sample holds around 80,000 distinct CDR3 sequences, roughly an eighth seen once. The sequencing input was whole blood. The chain has TRBV10-3 and TRBJ2-2; unclear D gene. The TCR sequence derives from an adult who was a healthcare worker with PCR-confirmed SARS-CoV-2 infection or an uninfected control (not recorded which). As DNA, the CDR3 is TGTGCCATCAGTGCCATTAACACCGGGGAGCTGTTTTTT. Amino acids: CAISAINTGELFF.